This T cell receptor beta chain was retrieved from a study of blood T cells in healthy people across ages. Looking at the study overall: Template switching picked up about one barcoded beta molecule for each two T cells. Study-wide results and caveats: The lack of PBMC sorting stopped any conclusive naive versus antigen-experienced comparison. Lack of knowledge of donor CMV status possibly confounded expanded clonotype changes. Diversity of TCR beta per million T cells declined in a roughly linear way with age.

In regard to this clonotype: The antigen is unknown. Its ends do not fully match the called genes, so a read error is possible.

Primers used in a second PCR of roughly 6 to 11 cycles were a sample-barcoded 5' primer and a J-beta primer mix. TCRdb analysed the 5' RACE reads with MiXCR anew, one entry per CDR3 protein. The table includes about 970,000 distinct CDR3 sequences, just over 50% detected once. The length of the CDR3 is 14 residues. Germline CDR1 reads SQVTM; CDR2 reads ANQGSEA. This chain joins TRBV29-1 and TRBJ2-5; 10 bases agree with TRBD2. The specimen sequenced was blood. This clonotype was sampled from a woman aged 60-75 years in good health. CDR3 residues: CSVLLAGVRGTRYF. CDR3 in DNA: TGCAGCGTTCTTCTAGCGGGAGTTAGAGGGACCCGGTACTTC. Variable domain in full (rest from reference TRBV29-1 and TRBJ2-5): SAVISQKPSRDICQRGTSLTIQCQVDSQVTMMFWYRQQPGQSLTLIATANQGSEATYESGFVIDKFPISRPNLTFSTLTVSNMSPEDSSIYLCSVLLAGVRGTRYFGPGTRLLVL.